This T cell receptor (beta chain) is from a study of blood T cell repertoires in COVID-19. Study background: Nucleic acid was either cDNA or gDNA, and it came from T cells, B-cell-depleted T cells, or PBMCs.

Study processing details: Estimates of nucleated cell counts were drawn from the amplification of reference gene primers. Clones were sequenced by immunoSEQ multiplex PCR, and TCRdb holds only the in-frame ones, with some missing. V, J and clone size are those of that table, while D and trimming were read from the DNA. The sample has 35,000 to 45,000 clones, more than 85% seen once; the top ten hold approximately 20%. The CDR3 extends over 13 amino acids. Germline V gene sequence: CDR1 MNHEY, CDR2 SMNVEV (reference sequence). J lost 5 bases, V lost 5 bases, and 3 bases had no gene match. The receptor was isolated from an older man with acute or convalescent COVID-19. The chain links TRBV27 to TRBJ1-1; TRBD1 aligns across 9 bases. Source material: peripheral blood. The CDR3 here is CASSMDRGTEAFF. DNA of the CDR3: TGTGCCAGCAGTATGGACAGGGGTACTGAAGCTTTCTTT.